These 22 T cell receptor beta chains came from one sample sequenced in a study of shared clonotypes between healthy human individuals (dated by TCRdb to 2020 to 2022). CD8 naive samples were obtained by positive selection for CCR7 among CD45RO-negative cells, yielding a CD45RA+CCR7+ population from which TemRA cells were excluded. Libraries were constructed by the immunoSEQ multiplex PCR assay. Held by TCRdb, this immuneACCESS table contains in-frame sequences only and omits some clones. Under half of the omission traces to an unresolved V gene where checked; the cause of the rest is unknown. This sample comprises roughly 1,800,000 clones, 85% to 95% of them detected only once. Under 1.5% of the sample is in the top ten clones. What was sequenced was naive CD8+ T cells sorted from blood. The cell subset or site label, as the study defines it: CD45RA+CCR7+. The receptors derive from a man between 18 and 29 years old in good health.

The genes are TRBV30 and TRBJ1-2; 9 bases match TRBD1. The germline V gene has CDR1 GTSNPN and CDR2 SVGIG (reference sequence). The V segment lost 5 bases and the J segment 3 bases; nucleotides outside the gene matches: 4. The CDR3 contains 13 residues. The CDR3 sequence is CAWVGQGYYGYTF. The CDR3 DNA reads TGTGCCTGGGTGGGACAGGGATACTATGGCTACACCTTC.

Remarks on this clone: This specimen includes other DNA sequences encoding the same CDR3. The chain has TRBV7-9 and TRBJ1-2; no clear D. This CDR3 spans 14 amino acids. Germline V CDR1 and CDR2: SEHNR, FQNEAQ (reference sequence). Trimming took off 3 bases at V and 4 bases at J, with 12 bases between the two ends. For the CDR3, the DNA is TGTGCCAGCAGCTTCGAAACGGACTCCTATGGCTACACCTTC. Translated, it gives CASSFETDSYGYTF.

The gene calls are TRBV9 and TRBJ1-2, with 11 positions matching TRBD1. V was pared by 0 bases and J by 7 bases, with 8 bases of the junction left unmatched. Germline V gene lookup returns CDR1 SGDLS and CDR2 YYNGEE. The CDR3 totals 16 residues. CDR3 protein: CASSVDLGQGAGGYTF. CDR3 nucleotide sequence: TGTGCCAGCAGCGTAGACCTCGGACAGGGGGCAGGTGGCTACACCTTC.

The chain combines TRBV5-5 with TRBJ1-1; D gene unclear. Germline CDR1 reads SGHKS; CDR2 reads YYEKEE (reference sequence). The V end was cut by 3 bases, the J end by 1 base, with 10 bases between. The CDR3 covers 14 residues. The CDR3 spells CASSSFGPNTEAFF. The CDR3 nucleotides are TGTGCCAGCAGCTCGTTCGGACCGAACACTGAAGCTTTCTTT.

The rearrangement links TRBV7-9 to TRBJ2-2; D is perhaps TRBD2 (5 bases). The CDR3 has 13 residues. The germline CDR1 and CDR2 sequences are SEHNR and FQNEAQ (reference sequence). The ends were cut back, 4 bases at V and 6 bases at J, with 9 bases in the middle. DNA of the CDR3: TGTGCCAGCAGCTACTCGGAGGCCGGGGAGCTGTTTTTT. It codes for CASSYSEAGELFF.

This clone was observed once. The CDR3 reads CASSLAHRGDEQFF. The CDR3 nucleotides read TGCGCCAGCAGCTTAGCCCACAGGGGGGATGAGCAGTTCTTC. This chain links TRBV5-1 with TRBJ2-1; 8 positions agree with TRBD1. With 2 bases clipped from V and 8 bases from J, the junction kept 6 bases outside the gene matches. The CDR3 extends over 14 amino acids. Germline assignment: CDR1 SGHRS and CDR2 YFSETQ.

Notes on this clone: Other DNA sequences in the same sample also yield this CDR3. This chain joins TRBV13 and TRBJ1-1; tentatively, D is TRBD1 (6 bases). V lost 6 bases and J 5 bases, leaving 10 bases between the germline ends. Germline assignment: CDR1 PRHDT and CDR2 FYEKMQ (reference sequence). CDR3 length: 12 residues. Written as DNA, the CDR3 is TGTGCCAGCAGTATAGGGGGGACTGAAGCTTTCTTT. Its translation: CASSIGGTEAFF.

This clone is a singleton in its sample. This chain joins TRBV19 and TRBJ1-1; D uncertain. From germline, CDR1 is LNHDA and CDR2 SQIVND (reference sequence). The ends were cut back, 8 bases at V and 6 bases at J, with 13 bases in the middle. This CDR3 comprises 12 residues. CDR3 sequence (DNA): TGTGCCAGTTCCGGGTTTTCTCCTGAAGCTTTCTTT. Protein sequence: CASSGFSPEAFF.

Remarks on this clone: Other DNA sequences of this sample code for an identical CDR3. The gene calls are TRBV7-6 and TRBJ2-7; D may be TRBD1 (6 bases). CDR3 size: 13 residues. Trimming took off 2 bases at V and 2 bases at J, with 7 bases between the two ends. Germline V CDR1 and CDR2: SGHVS, FNYEAQ. Written as DNA, the CDR3 is TGTGCCAGCAGCTTAACAGGGACCTACGAGCAGTACTTC. As protein: CASSLTGTYEQYF. Based on the CDR3 plus reference TRBV7-6 and TRBJ2-7, the full variable domain is GAGVSQSPRYKVTKRGQDVALRCDPISGHVSLYWYRQALGQGPEFLTYFNYEAQQDKSGLPNDRFSAERPEGSISTLTIQRTEQRDSAMYRCASSLTGTYEQYFGPGTRLTVT.

The CDR3 protein is CASSLGPPSYEQYF. CDR3 bases: TGTGCCAGCAGCTTGGGACCTCCCTCCTACGAGCAGTACTTC. The V and J genes are TRBV9 and TRBJ2-7; either TRBD1 or TRBD2 may fit D (5 bases each). CDR3 size: 14 residues. V lost 4 bases and J lost 0, with 11 bases in between. Germline CDR1 reads SGDLS; CDR2 reads YYNGEE.

The V and J genes are TRBV10-3 and TRBJ2-7; maybe TRBD2 (5 bases). CDR1 and CDR2 from the germline V gene are ENHRY and SYGVKD. V lost 0 bases, J lost 6 bases, and 15 bases lay in between. The CDR3 extends over 15 amino acids. CDR3 amino acids: CAISESPLAAGEQYF. The CDR3 DNA follows: TGTGCCATCAGTGAGTCCCCGCTAGCCGCTGGCGAGCAGTACTTC.

This clone was detected once. The J gene is TRBJ2-3, the V gene TRBV5-6, with D uncertain. V was pared by 1 base and J by 3 bases, with 15 bases between. The CDR3 contains 16 residues. Germline CDR1 and CDR2: SGHDT and YYEEEE. The CDR3 loop reads CASSLLFDTGTDTQYF. CDR3 bases: TGTGCCAGCAGCTTGCTATTTGACACGGGTACAGATACGCAGTATTTT.

The V gene is TRBV4-3, the J gene TRBJ1-4; maybe TRBD1 (6 bases). The germline CDR1 and CDR2 sequences are LGHNA and YSLEER. Trimming took off 4 bases at V and 4 bases at J, with 13 bases between the two ends. The CDR3 sequence is 15 residues long. The CDR3 here is CASSRLQGGNEKLFF. The CDR3 DNA sequence: TGCGCCAGCAGCCGCCTACAGGGAGGTAATGAAAAACTGTTTTTT.

V is TRBV30 and J is TRBJ2-2; 7 bases align to TRBD2. The CDR3 contains 15 residues. J was trimmed by 3 bases and V by 0 bases; bases with no gene match: 4. Germline CDR1 GTSNPN, CDR2 SVGIG (reference sequence). The CDR3: CAWSVVAGHTGELFF. CDR3 bases: TGTGCCTGGAGTGTCGTAGCGGGTCACACCGGGGAGCTGTTTTTT.

The genes are TRBV9 and TRBJ2-7, with D tentatively TRBD1 or TRBD2 (5 bases each). The V end was cut by 4 bases, the J end by 2 bases, with 19 bases between. The CDR3 is 16 amino acids. Per the germline V gene, CDR1 is SGDLS and CDR2 is YYNGEE. The CDR3 nucleotides are TGTGCCAGCAGCAACCGGGACGGACTTGCGCCCTACGAGCAGTACTTC. It codes for CASSNRDGLAPYEQYF.

The rearrangement links TRBV4-3 to TRBJ1-1; D ambiguous. The CDR3 is 15 residues long. CDR1 and CDR2 (germline): LGHNA, YSLEER. Trimming removed 3 bases from V and 4 bases from J, with 15 bases in between. This CDR3 is CASSQERFGSTEAFF. CDR3 DNA sequence: TGCGCCAGCAGCCAGGAGCGATTTGGGAGCACTGAAGCTTTCTTT.

In this sample, this clone turned up once. CDR3 sequence reads: CASSLTGLLPSYEQYF. The CDR3 DNA sequence: TGTGCCAGCAGCTTAACGGGGCTACTACCCTCCTACGAGCAGTACTTC. The rearrangement links TRBV7-9 to TRBJ2-7; D possibly matches TRBD1 or TRBD2 (5 bases each). The germline V gene encodes CDR1 SEHNR and CDR2 FQNEAQ (reference sequence). V was trimmed by 2 bases and J by 0 bases, leaving 14 bases between them. The CDR3 is 16 amino acids.

The chain links TRBV6-1 to TRBJ2-7; 8 bases are shared with TRBD1. Germline V CDR1 and CDR2: MNHNS, SASEGT. V trimming: 3 bases; J trimming: 2 bases; junction bases outside the gene matches: 9. The CDR3 covers 16 residues. The CDR3 nucleotides read TGTGCCAGCAGTGATGGGATTACAGGGGGTCCCTACGAGCAGTACTTC. Residues: CASSDGITGGPYEQYF.

This chain connects TRBV6-1 to TRBJ2-2, with 10 nucleotides matching TRBD1. The trim removed 6 bases at V and 7 bases at J, leaving 8 bases unmatched. Germline CDR1 is MNHNS and CDR2 is SASEGT. The CDR3 is made up of 15 amino acids. The CDR3, as DNA: TGTGCCAGCAGGGAGACAGGGGGCGACGGCGGGGAGCTGTTTTTT. It codes for CASRETGGDGGELFF.

The chain carries TRBV15 and TRBJ1-4; the match to TRBD1 covers 7 bases. The germline V gene encodes CDR1 LNHNV and CDR2 YYDKDF (reference sequence). This CDR3 has 15 residues. V lost 4 bases and J lost 4; bases outside the gene matches: 6. This chain's CDR3 is CATSTPGQYNEKLFF. CDR3 in DNA: TGTGCCACCAGCACCCCGGGACAGTATAATGAAAAACTGTTTTTT.

The chain recombines TRBV28 with TRBJ1-4; 7 bases line up with TRBD1. CDR1 and CDR2 from the germline V gene are MDHEN and SYDVKM. The CDR3 is made up of 16 amino acids. The V segment lost 6 bases and the J segment 8 bases; nucleotides outside the gene matches: 15. CDR3 sequence (DNA): TGTGCCAGCAGCTCCGGGACAGAGGGCCTAGGGGAAAAACTGTTTTTT. Translated: CASSSGTEGLGEKLFF.

The chain links TRBV27 to TRBJ2-7, with 10 bases lining up with TRBD2. The V gene's germline CDR1 is MNHEY and CDR2 SMNVEV (reference sequence). The CDR3 has 17 residues. Trimming at V came to 1 base and at J to 5 bases, leaving 11 bases not matched to a gene. The CDR3: CASSLFPPSGSPHEQYF. The DNA for the CDR3 is TGTGCCAGCAGTTTATTCCCCCCTAGCGGGAGTCCCCACGAGCAGTACTTC.